The T cell receptor (beta chain) described here comes from a study of blood T cell repertoires in COVID-19. Study at large: Specimens from acute and convalescent COVID-19 originated in the United States, Italy and Spain.

Germline values: CDR1 SEHNR, CDR2 FQNEAQ (reference sequence). Trimming cost V 4 bases and J 9 bases, with 16 bases left between them. This CDR3 region has 14 residues. As processed by the authors: Nucleated cell counts were estimated from reference gene primer amplification. The table came from immunoSEQ multiplex PCR; TCRdb's copy has only in-frame clones and leaves some out. V and J calls and clone size are copied from that table; D and trimming were computed from the DNA. The sample includes approximately 260,000 clones, approximately 90% of them seen just once. Categorization into cohorts depended on clinical history that participants reported.

Sequenced sample: PBMCs or T cells enriched from blood (not recorded which). This clonotype was sampled from a woman aged 25 to 39 with acute COVID-19. The V call is TRBV7-9, the J call TRBJ1-5; perhaps TRBD1 as D (6 bases). CDR3 region: CASSYDSGGAPQHF. The CDR3 nucleotides are TGTGCCAGCAGCTACGACAGTGGGGGCGCGCCCCAGCATTTT.